These 15 T cell receptor beta chains share one sample of origin, sequenced in a study of lymphopenia after photon versus proton radiotherapy. Assay used: immunoSEQ multiplex PCR; TCRdb lists only in-frame clones, some missing. The table lists 25,000 to 30,000 clones, roughly 85% of them singletons. This material consisted of peripheral blood, taken from a patient treated with photon-based radiotherapy. These TCRs come from a man aged 30-40 years with gastric cancer.

CDR3 DNA sequence: TGCGCCAGCAGGAACAACCCGGGACAGGGGCCAGAGACCCAGTACTTC. The encoded protein is CASRNNPGQGPETQYF. The chain has TRBV5-1 and TRBJ2-5; 10 positions agree with TRBD1. Losses at the gene ends were 5 bases for V and 4 bases for J; bases not matched to a gene: 11. This CDR3 spans 16 amino acids. CDR1 and CDR2 from the germline V gene are SGHRS and YFSETQ.

The rearrangement joins TRBV28 to TRBJ2-7, with 7 bases aligning to TRBD1. J gave up 2 bases and V 2 bases, and 6 bases lay outside the gene matches. The CDR3 spans 15 residues. Germline loops: CDR1 MDHEN, CDR2 SYDVKM. For the CDR3, the DNA is TGTGCCAGCAGTTTACCAGGACAGGTACCCTACGAGCAGTACTTC. Protein: CASSLPGQVPYEQYF.

The V and J genes are TRBV6-5 and TRBJ2-7; no definite D call. CDR1 and CDR2 from the germline V gene are MNHEY and SVGAGI. The V end lost 2 bases, the J end lost 7 bases, and 6 bases lay between the germline ends. This CDR3 contains 11 residues. CDR3 nucleotide sequence: TGTGCCAGCAGTTACATAGAGGAGCAGTACTTC. Amino acids: CASSYIEEQYF.

The chain has TRBV28 and TRBJ1-5; D unclear. V was shortened by 6 bases and J by 0 bases, with 12 bases between the two germline ends. The CDR3 contains 15 residues. Germline V gene data show CDR1 as MDHEN and CDR2 as SYDVKM. CDR3 sequence: CASRRTGYSNQPQHF. The CDR3 coding sequence is TGTGCCAGCAGACGGACTGGTTATAGCAATCAGCCCCAGCATTTT.

Regarding this clone: One end of the junction does not line up with germline, which may come from a read error. The V gene is TRBV5-5, the J gene TRBJ2-1; the match to TRBD2 covers 7 bases. CDR3 length: 13 residues. Germline loops: CDR1 SGHKS, CDR2 YYEKEE (reference sequence). The CDR3 spells CAGSLTGGNEQFF. The DNA of the CDR3 is TGTGCCGGCAGCTTGACGGGGGGCAATGAGCAGTTCTTC.

In this sample, this clone turned up once. The gene calls are TRBV6-5 and TRBJ2-2, with TRBD1 identical over 7 bases. The CDR3 is 16 residues long. The germline V gene encodes CDR1 MNHEY and CDR2 SVGAGI. Trimming removed 3 bases from V and 3 bases from J; junction bases left unmatched: 7. The chain's CDR3 is CASSYTGDGYTGELFF. As DNA, the CDR3 is TGTGCCAGCAGTTATACAGGGGACGGCTACACCGGGGAGCTGTTTTTT.

V is TRBV5-1 and J is TRBJ2-1; the match to TRBD1 covers 8 bases. The germline CDR1 and CDR2 sequences are SGHRS and YFSETQ. V was clipped by 4 bases and J by 5 bases; unmatched bases: 20. CDR3 length: 19 residues. In DNA form, the CDR3 reads TGCGCCAGCAGCCCGGAAGGGCAGGGGGCCCTTAAATTAAACAATGAGCAGTTCTTC. Translation gives CASSPEGQGALKLNNEQFF.

V gene TRBV28 combines with J gene TRBJ2-7; 10 bases align to TRBD2. CDR3 length: 15 residues. In germline, CDR1 is MDHEN, CDR2 SYDVKM. Trimming cost V 4 bases and J 7 bases; bases outside gene matches: 10. The CDR3: CASSSGTSEKAEQYF. The DNA for the CDR3 is TGTGCCAGCAGTTCGGGGACTAGCGAAAAGGCGGAGCAGTACTTC.

Regarding this clone: The junction departs from germline at one end; a sequencing error may be responsible. The chain has TRBV11-2 and TRBJ2-5, with D unresolved. The end of the DNA aligns better with TRBJ2-7, so the J call may be wrong. The V gene's germline CDR1 is SGHAT and CDR2 FQNNGV. The CDR3 consists of 12 residues. The CDR3 protein is CASSFRKAEQYF. The CDR3 DNA reads as TGTGCTAGCAGCTTCAGAAAGGCCGAGCAGTACTTC.

This chain links TRBV9 with TRBJ2-5; D possibly corresponds to TRBD2 (6 bases). The CDR3 spans 14 residues. The V and J ends lost 3 bases and 2 bases respectively, with 11 bases between them. The germline gives CDR1 SGDLS, CDR2 YYNGEE. This CDR3 is CASSGGLEQETQYF. The CDR3 region has the DNA TGTGCCAGCAGCGGGGGACTGGAACAAGAGACCCAGTACTTC. The complete variable domain, with remaining parts taken from reference TRBV9 and TRBJ2-5, reads DSGVTQTPKHLITATGQRVTLRCSPRSGDLSVYWYQQSLDQGLQFLIQYYNGEERAKGNILERFSAQQFPDLHSELNLSSLELGDSALYFCASSGGLEQETQYFGPGTRLLVL.

The CDR3 region is CSVGVATNEKLFF. The CDR3 nucleotides are TGCAGCGTTGGAGTTGCAACTAATGAAAAACTGTTTTTT. The chain links TRBV29-1 to TRBJ1-4; D gene ambiguous. The CDR3 sequence is 13 residues long. CDR1 and CDR2 (germline): SQVTM, ANQGSEA. V lost 4 bases, J lost 0 bases, and 6 bases lay in between.

V is TRBV6-5 and J is TRBJ1-5; 7 nucleotides line up with TRBD1. The CDR3 is 14 amino acids. The germline gives CDR1 MNHEY, CDR2 SVGAGI. The V segment lost 7 bases and the J segment 3 bases; nucleotides outside the gene matches: 6. The CDR3 here is CASNPTGVNQPQHF. The DNA of the CDR3 is TGTGCCAGCAACCCCACAGGGGTCAATCAGCCCCAGCATTTT.

V and J are TRBV19 and TRBJ2-4; D possibly corresponds to TRBD2 (5 bases). The V gene lost 3 bases and the J gene lost 7 bases, with 7 bases spanning the gap. The CDR3 has 12 amino acids. CDR1 LNHDA and CDR2 SQIVND come from the germline V gene (reference sequence). The CDR3 DNA sequence: TGTGCCAGTAGTATCCGGGGTAACATTCAGTACTTC. Residues: CASSIRGNIQYF.

The chain carries TRBV5-4 and TRBJ1-1; D may be TRBD1 (5 bases). V dropped 1 base and J dropped 1 base, with 11 bases sitting between them. The CDR3 is 15 amino acids. Germline values: CDR1 SGHNT, CDR2 YYREEE (reference sequence). The CDR3 DNA sequence: TGTGCCAGCAGCTTGTCTCAGGGCGGGAACACTGAAGCTTTCTTT. Its protein product is CASSLSQGGNTEAFF.

This chain uses TRBV27 with TRBJ2-1; 9 bases align to TRBD2. V shed 3 bases, J shed 9 bases, and the junction held 6 bases outside the gene matches. Germline CDR1 is MNHEY and CDR2 is SMNVEV (reference sequence). This CDR3 region has 14 residues. CDR3 sequence: CASSFRTSEIEQFF. The CDR3 nucleotides read TGTGCCAGCAGTTTCAGGACTAGCGAAATTGAGCAGTTCTTC.